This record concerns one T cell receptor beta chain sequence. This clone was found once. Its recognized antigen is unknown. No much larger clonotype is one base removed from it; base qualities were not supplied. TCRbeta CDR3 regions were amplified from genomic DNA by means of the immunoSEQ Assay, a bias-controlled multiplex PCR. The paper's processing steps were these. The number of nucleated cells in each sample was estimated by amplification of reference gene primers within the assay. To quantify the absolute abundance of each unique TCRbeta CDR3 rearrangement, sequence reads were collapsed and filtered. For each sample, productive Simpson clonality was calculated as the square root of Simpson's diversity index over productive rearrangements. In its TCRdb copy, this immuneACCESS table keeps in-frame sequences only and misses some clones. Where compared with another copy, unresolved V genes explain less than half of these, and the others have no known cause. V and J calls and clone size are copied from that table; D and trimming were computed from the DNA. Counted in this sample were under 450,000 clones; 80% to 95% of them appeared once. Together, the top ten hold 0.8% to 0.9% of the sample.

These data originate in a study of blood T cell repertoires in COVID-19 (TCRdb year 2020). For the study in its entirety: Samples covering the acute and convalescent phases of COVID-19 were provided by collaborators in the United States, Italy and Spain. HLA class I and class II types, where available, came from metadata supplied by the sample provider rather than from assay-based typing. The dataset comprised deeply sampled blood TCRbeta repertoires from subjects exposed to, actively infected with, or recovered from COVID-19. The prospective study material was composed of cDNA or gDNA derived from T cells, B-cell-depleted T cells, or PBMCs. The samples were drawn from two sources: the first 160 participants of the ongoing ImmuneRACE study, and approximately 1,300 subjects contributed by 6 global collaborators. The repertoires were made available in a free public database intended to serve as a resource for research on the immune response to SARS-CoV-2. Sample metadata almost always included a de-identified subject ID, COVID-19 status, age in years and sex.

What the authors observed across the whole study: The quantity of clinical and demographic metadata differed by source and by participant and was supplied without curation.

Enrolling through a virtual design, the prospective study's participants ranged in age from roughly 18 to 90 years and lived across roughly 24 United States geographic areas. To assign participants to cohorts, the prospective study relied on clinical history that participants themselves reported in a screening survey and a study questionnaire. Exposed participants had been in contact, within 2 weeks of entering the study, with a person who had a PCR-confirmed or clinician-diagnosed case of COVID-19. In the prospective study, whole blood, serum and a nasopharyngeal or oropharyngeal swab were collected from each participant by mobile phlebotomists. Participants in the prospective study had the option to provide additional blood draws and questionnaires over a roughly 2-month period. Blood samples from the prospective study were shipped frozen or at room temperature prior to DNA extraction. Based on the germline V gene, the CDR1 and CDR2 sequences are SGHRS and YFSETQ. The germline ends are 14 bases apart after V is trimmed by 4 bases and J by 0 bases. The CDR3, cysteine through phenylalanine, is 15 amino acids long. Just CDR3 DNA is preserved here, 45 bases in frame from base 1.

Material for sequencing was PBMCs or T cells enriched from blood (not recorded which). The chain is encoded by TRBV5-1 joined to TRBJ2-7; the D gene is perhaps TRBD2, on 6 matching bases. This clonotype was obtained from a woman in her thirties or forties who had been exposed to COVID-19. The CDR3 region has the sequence CASSPEGRSSYEQYF. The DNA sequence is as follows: TGCGCCAGCAGCCCGGAGGGGAGGAGCTCCTACGAGCAGTACTTC.